Here is one T cell receptor (beta chain) with its context. As yet, its antigen is unknown. Construction of the TCRbeta library involved unique molecular identifiers. TCRdb itself ran the PCR reads through MiXCR, one entry per CDR3 protein. The repertoire has about 420,000 distinct CDR3 sequences, 16% of them found once; the top ten carry over 25%. The data were taken from a study of T-cell reconstitution after alpha-beta-depleted transplantation in children. Findings and caveats of the study: Several hundred expanded graft clones reportedly supplied alpha-beta T cells about two months after transplant.

Germline V gives CDR1 SGHRS, CDR2 YFSETQ. There are 12 residues in the CDR3. Trimming removed 3 bases from V and 7 bases from J, with 8 bases in between. The TCR sequence derives from a boy in the first two years of life who had a stem cell transplant for Wiskott-Aldrich syndrome, so the T cells may come from the graft donor. Here the sequenced sample was PBMCs, mostly from graft donor cells, taken 360 days after TCRalphabeta/CD19-depleted stem cell transplant. The J gene is TRBJ2-4, the V gene TRBV5-1; TRBD1 or TRBD2 may be the D gene (5 bases each). This CDR3 is CASSSGDNIQYF. CDR3 coding DNA: TGCGCCAGCAGCTCCGGGGACAACATTCAGTACTTC.